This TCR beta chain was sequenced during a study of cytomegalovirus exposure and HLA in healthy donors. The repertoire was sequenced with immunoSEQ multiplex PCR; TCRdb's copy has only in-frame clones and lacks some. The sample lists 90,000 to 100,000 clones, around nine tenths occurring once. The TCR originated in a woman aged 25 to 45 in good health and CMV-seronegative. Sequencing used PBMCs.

CDR3 loop: CASRGLSLGQYF. The CDR3 DNA follows: TGTGCCAGCAGAGGACTGAGCTTGGGACAGTACTTC. The chain has TRBV2 and TRBJ2-7; D is perhaps TRBD2 (5 bases). V was clipped by 6 bases and J by 10 bases, with 16 bases between them. Germline CDR1 reads SNHLY; CDR2 reads FYNNEI. The CDR3 covers 12 residues.